The rows below give T cell receptor beta chains drawn from one sample of a study of blood T cell repertoires in COVID-19. Data came from immunoSEQ multiplex PCR; TCRdb stores just in-frame clones and leaves some out. The sample holds 200,000 to 250,000 clones, about 88% seen once. The sequencing input was peripheral blood. The receptors were sampled from a man in his fifties or sixties with COVID-19, enrolled during active disease. CDR3s include the opening cysteine and the closing phenylalanine or tryptophan. A D gene is named only where the DNA matches it firmly. Rows may omit the clone size; those that give it use once, few, many or a size class.

d_call j_call clone_size v_call cdr3_aa cdr3_nt
TRBD1 TRBJ1-1 NA TRBV10-3 CAISDRQGATEAFF TGTGCCATCAGTGACCGGCAGGGGGCCACTGAAGCTTTCTTT
TRBD1 TRBJ2-3 NA TRBV6-1 CASSEAGQGTDTQYF TGTGCCAGCAGTGAAGCAGGACAGGGAACAGATACGCAGTATTTT
NA TRBJ2-3 NA TRBV6-5 CASTPRGADTQYF TGTGCCAGCACCCCCAGGGGGGCAGATACGCAGTATTTT
NA TRBJ2-5 NA TRBV7-9 CASRPLEAGQETQYF TGTGCCAGCAGGCCGCTTGAGGCGGGCCAAGAGACCCAGTACTTC
NA TRBJ1-6 NA TRBV3-1/TRBV3-2 CASSRGQQGNNSPLHF TGTGCCAGCAGCCGAGGACAACAGGGTAATAATTCACCCCTCCACTTT
NA TRBJ2-5 once TRBV6-5 CASSNRVVETQYF TGTGCCAGCAGTAACAGGGTTGTGGAGACCCAGTACTTC
NA TRBJ2-1 NA TRBV19 CASSTRGSSGEQFF TGTGCCAGTAGCACACGAGGGAGTAGTGGTGAGCAGTTCTTC
TRBD2 TRBJ2-5 NA TRBV18 CASSPGLVVQETQYF TGTGCCAGCTCACCAGGACTAGTCGTCCAAGAGACCCAGTACTTC
NA TRBJ2-6 NA TRBV7-6 CASSVVPQVPGANVLTF TGTGCCAGCAGCGTAGTGCCGCAGGTGCCTGGGGCCAACGTCCTGACTTTC
TRBD2 TRBJ2-3 NA TRBV9 CASSLWGGTDTQYF TGTGCCAGCAGCCTCTGGGGGGGGACAGATACGCAGTATTTT
TRBD1 TRBJ1-4 NA TRBV19 CASSTRKDRNEKLFF TGTGCCAGTAGTACCCGAAAGGACAGGAATGAAAAACTGTTTTTT
TRBD2 TRBJ2-1 NA TRBV9 CASSVSGGNHNEQFF TGTGCCAGCAGCGTTAGCGGGGGTAACCACAATGAGCAGTTCTTC
NA TRBJ2-2 NA TRBV2 CAVRGEGTGELFF TGTGCCGTCAGGGGGGAAGGCACCGGGGAGCTGTTTTTT
NA TRBJ2-1 NA TRBV7-9 CASSQSLARGREQFF TGTGCCAGCAGCCAATCACTTGCCAGGGGACGGGAGCAGTTCTTC
TRBD2 TRBJ2-1 NA TRBV7-6 CASSLGLAHEQFF TGTGCCAGCAGCTTAGGACTAGCCCATGAGCAGTTCTTC
NA TRBJ2-3 NA TRBV5-4 CASSFQRSTDTQYF TGTGCCAGCAGCTTTCAGCGGAGCACAGATACGCAGTATTTT
TRBD1 TRBJ2-1 NA TRBV7-2 CASSLVWDRRSNEQFF TGTGCCAGCAGCTTAGTATGGGACAGGAGGTCGAATGAGCAGTTCTTC
NA TRBJ2-6 NA TRBV6-4 CATRPGSGANVLTF TGTGCCACCAGACCGGGATCAGGGGCCAACGTCCTGACTTTC
NA TRBJ1-1 NA TRBV7-9 CASSLGGDTEAFF TGTGCCAGCAGCTTGGGAGGGGACACTGAAGCTTTCTTT
NA TRBJ1-5 NA TRBV19 CATAMGGGHQPQHF TGTGCCACCGCAATGGGGGGGGGCCATCAGCCCCAGCATTTT
NA TRBJ2-7 once TRBV28 CASSLAGGSYEQYF TGTGCCAGCAGTTTAGCAGGGGGGTCCTACGAGCAGTACTTC
NA TRBJ2-3 NA TRBV28 CASSLAGVSDTQYF TGTGCCAGCAGTTTAGCCGGGGTTTCAGATACGCAGTATTTT